The 29 T cell receptor beta chains in this list originate from one sample, sequenced in a study of cytomegalovirus exposure and HLA in healthy donors (dated by TCRdb to about 2017). Library generation was performed with the immunoSEQ multiplex PCR assay. A mixture of 60 forward primers for TCR Vbeta segments and 13 reverse primers for TCR Jbeta segments was used in the multiplex PCR. TCRdb re-hosts the immuneACCESS table, in-frame sequences only. Its copies lack some clones; in the studies checked, an unresolved V gene accounts for under half of them, and the cause for the rest is not known. The sample contains 150,000 or so clones, approximately 71% of them found a single time. The top ten hold over 1.2% of the sample. The sequenced sample consisted of PBMCs. The receptors were gathered from a girl aged 10 to 17 in good health and CMV-seronegative.

The CDR3 DNA is TGTGCCAGCAGCAAAGTCGAGGACAGGGGGGGCAATCAGCCCCAGCATTTT. This codes for CASSKVEDRGGNQPQHF. The rearrangement joins TRBV21-1 to TRBJ1-5; TRBD1 reflects the table's D call only, with no check against the DNA. TRBV21-1 corresponds to a pseudogene. CDR3 length: 17 residues.

V gene TRBV23-1 combines with J gene TRBJ1-5; 8 bases align to TRBD1. TRBV23-1 is given ORF status, its function remaining uncertain. Losses at the gene ends were 4 bases for V and 7 bases for J; bases not matched to a gene: 6. The CDR3 extends over 14 amino acids. CDR3 protein: CASSPQGEIQPQHF. As DNA, the CDR3 is TGCGCCAGCAGTCCACAGGGGGAGATCCAGCCCCAGCATTTT.

The genes are TRBV2 and TRBJ2-2; D is unresolved. The CDR3 is made up of 14 amino acids. The germline V and J ends were trimmed by 6 bases and 5 bases, with 13 bases remaining between them. Germline values: CDR1 SNHLY, CDR2 FYNNEI. The chain's CDR3 is CASSESSETGELFF. The CDR3 DNA sequence: TGTGCCAGCAGCGAGTCGTCGGAGACCGGGGAGCTGTTTTTT.

V is TRBV19 and J is TRBJ1-1; 12 bases align to TRBD1. The CDR3 contains 14 residues. V lost 6 bases and J lost 10; bases outside the gene matches: 9. CDR1 LNHDA and CDR2 SQIVND come from the germline V gene (reference sequence). The CDR3 nucleotides are TGTGCCAGTAGCCAGGGACAGGGGGCGATGGGAGCTTTCTTT. Protein sequence: CASSQGQGAMGAFF. Drawing the rest from reference TRBV19 and TRBJ1-1, the complete variable domain is DGGITQSPKYLFRKEGQNVTLSCEQNLNHDAMYWYRQDPGQGLRLIYYSQIVNDFQKGDIAEGYSVSREKKESFPLTVTSAQKNPTAFYLCASSQGQGAMGAFFGQGTRLTVV.

The rearrangement uses TRBV18 and TRBJ1-5; the D gene is possibly TRBD1 (5 bases). Trimming took 5 bases from V and 0 from J, leaving 14 bases between them. CDR1 is KGHSH, CDR2 LQKENI, per germline. The CDR3 has 16 residues. This CDR3 is CASSKQGTNSNQPQHF. The CDR3 region has the DNA TGTGCCAGCTCAAAGCAGGGAACAAATAGCAATCAGCCCCAGCATTTT.

This clone was seen once. This sequence joins TRBV19 and TRBJ1-6; no clear D. The CDR3 spans 15 residues. V lost 3 bases, J lost 9 bases, and 15 bases lay in between. CDR1 LNHDA and CDR2 SQIVND come from the germline V gene (reference sequence). CDR3 sequence reads: CASSISPDLSSPLHF. Here the CDR3 DNA reads TGTGCCAGTAGTATTTCACCAGACTTATCTTCACCCCTCCACTTT.

As for this clone: One junction end disagrees with the germline gene, perhaps due to a read error. V is TRBV5-1 and J is TRBJ1-5, with no clear D. This CDR3 is 15 amino acids long. CDR1 and CDR2 (germline): SGHRS, YFSETQ. The DNA for the CDR3 is TGCGCCAGCAGCCCAGATCCGGGTAGCAATCAGTCCCAGCATTTT. It is translated as CASSPDPGSNQSQHF.

The V gene is TRBV19, the J gene TRBJ1-1; 7 bases agree with TRBD1. Looked up from germline, CDR1 is LNHDA and CDR2 is SQIVND (reference sequence). The V gene end was trimmed by 8 bases and the J gene end by 4 bases; junction bases not matched to a gene: 7. This CDR3 has 13 amino acids. In DNA form, the CDR3 reads TGTGCCAGTTTAACAGGGGTGAGCACTGAAGCTTTCTTT. Amino acid sequence: CASLTGVSTEAFF.

The chain recombines TRBV5-5 with TRBJ2-7, with 7 bases lining up with TRBD1. The J segment lost 1 base and the V segment lost 3 bases, leaving 10 bases of the junction unmatched. The CDR3 sequence is 16 residues long. Germline-derived CDR1 and CDR2 are SGHKS and YYEKEE (reference sequence). CDR3 sequence reads: CASSSIPQGKSYEQYF. The CDR3 region has the DNA TGTGCCAGCAGCTCGATTCCACAGGGGAAATCCTACGAGCAGTACTTC.

The chain employs TRBV11-3 and TRBJ2-5; TRBD2 aligns across 9 bases. After removal of 5 bases from V and 6 bases from J, the junction contained 4 bases not matched to a gene. The CDR3 runs to 13 residues. The germline V gene encodes CDR1 SGHNT and CDR2 YENEEA. CDR3 DNA: TGTGCCAGCAGCACGGGACTAGCAAAGACCCAGTACTTC. It yields the protein CASSTGLAKTQYF.

The chain carries TRBV19 and TRBJ2-3; unclear D gene. Germline lookup yields CDR1 LNHDA and CDR2 SQIVND (reference sequence). V lost 5 bases, J lost 6 bases, and 9 bases lay in between. This CDR3 is built from 12 residues. The CDR3 coding sequence is TGTGCCAGTAGTGTCGAGTACGATACGCAGTATTTT. As protein: CASSVEYDTQYF.

This chain links TRBV27 with TRBJ2-7; D perhaps matches TRBD1 (6 bases). The ends were cut back, 6 bases at V and 2 bases at J, with 14 bases in the middle. The CDR3 length is 14 residues. CDR1 is MNHEY, CDR2 SMNVEV, per germline (reference sequence). DNA for the CDR3: TGTGCCAGCAGGAACCGGGACACAACCTACGAGCAGTACTTC. Its translation: CASRNRDTTYEQYF.

The genes are TRBV19 and TRBJ2-1; TRBD2 aligns across 9 bases. This CDR3 has 15 amino acids. Trimming at V came to 3 bases and at J to 1 base, leaving 1 base not matched to a gene. Germline V gene data show CDR1 as LNHDA and CDR2 as SQIVND (reference sequence). The CDR3 nucleotides read TGTGCCAGTAGTATTAGCGGGGGTTCCTACAATGAGCAGTTCTTC. As protein: CASSISGGSYNEQFF.

The CDR3 sequence: CATQDITDTQYF. CDR3 nucleotides: TGTGCCACCCAGGACATCACAGATACGCAGTATTTT. The chain employs TRBV19 and TRBJ2-3; the D gene is possibly TRBD1 (5 bases). From germline, CDR1 is LNHDA and CDR2 SQIVND (reference sequence). Deletions cut 10 bases from V and 2 bases from J, with 10 bases between. This CDR3 has 12 amino acids.

In this sample, this clone turned up a few times. V and J are TRBV27 and TRBJ1-1; D is perhaps TRBD1 (5 bases). CDR1 is MNHEY, CDR2 SMNVEV, per germline (reference sequence). CDR3 length equals 14 residues. The germline V and J ends were trimmed by 4 bases and 0 bases, with 9 bases remaining between them. CDR3 residues: CASSSGLLNTEAFF. The CDR3 DNA reads as TGTGCCAGCAGTTCGGGACTATTGAACACTGAAGCTTTCTTT.

Details on this clone: This sample includes further DNA sequences coding for the same CDR3. J is TRBJ1-1 and V is TRBV7-3; TRBD1 is a possible D gene (6 bases). The CDR3 consists of 14 residues. Germline CDR1 SGHTA, CDR2 FQGTGA. V shed 5 bases and J shed 3 bases, with 13 bases lying between them. The CDR3 nucleotides are TGTGCCAGCAGCCTACAGGGTGGGGACACTGAAGCTTTCTTT. The encoded protein is CASSLQGGDTEAFF.

The sample holds a few counts of this clone. CDR3 in DNA: TGTGCCAGCAGAATAGGACAGGACCTAAGGGGCTCCTACGAGCAGTACTTC. Translated, it gives CASRIGQDLRGSYEQYF. The rearrangement joins TRBV27 to TRBJ2-7; 7 bases are shared with TRBD1. This CDR3 region has 17 residues. Germline V gene data show CDR1 as MNHEY and CDR2 as SMNVEV (reference sequence). Trimming at V came to 6 bases and at J to 0 bases, leaving 14 bases not matched to a gene.

The gene calls are TRBV5-1 and TRBJ2-5, with D possibly matching TRBD1 (6 bases). Per the germline V gene, CDR1 is SGHRS and CDR2 is YFSETQ. The CDR3 extends over 15 amino acids. V dropped 1 base and J dropped 4 bases, with 14 bases sitting between them. The CDR3 region has the DNA TGCGCCAGCAGCTTGAGGGCAGGGGTGGCAGAGACCCAGTACTTC. Amino acids: CASSLRAGVAETQYF.

Only a few counts were recorded for this clone. This chain joins TRBV4-1 and TRBJ2-5; 8 bases agree with TRBD2. J lost 1 base, V lost 0 bases, and 10 bases had no gene match. Germline CDR1 reads MGHRA; CDR2 reads YSYEKL. The CDR3 is made up of 18 amino acids. CDR3 in amino acids: CASSQEFAAGGLQETQYF. The CDR3 DNA sequence: TGCGCCAGCAGCCAAGAGTTCGCGGCGGGGGGCCTCCAAGAGACCCAGTACTTC.

This sequence joins TRBV2 and TRBJ2-3; D not resolved. The CDR3 consists of 13 residues. The V gene lost 6 bases and the J gene lost 2 bases, with 9 bases spanning the gap. The germline gives CDR1 SNHLY, CDR2 FYNNEI. DNA for the CDR3: TGTGCCAGCAGGGGCGAGCCCACAGATACGCAGTATTTT. Its translation is CASRGEPTDTQYF.

The gene calls are TRBV29-1 and TRBJ1-1, with TRBD1 as a possible D gene (6 bases). The V and J ends lost 4 bases and 4 bases respectively, with 19 bases between them. The CDR3 length is 15 residues. Germline V gene lookup returns CDR1 SQVTM and CDR2 ANQGSEA. The CDR3 region is CSVVFQGRRGTEAFF. The CDR3 DNA follows: TGCAGCGTTGTCTTCCAGGGGCGGAGAGGCACTGAAGCTTTCTTT.

The chain recombines TRBV25-1 with TRBJ1-6; D is ambiguous. CDR1 MGHDK and CDR2 SYGVNS come from the germline V gene. The CDR3 spans 15 residues. Trimming removed 1 base at V and 4 bases at J, with 8 bases between. Here the CDR3 DNA reads TGTGCCAGCAGTGAATCCGGGGTGTATAATTCACCCCTCCACTTT. Translated: CASSESGVYNSPLHF.

The chain joins TRBV13 to TRBJ2-1; the D gene is possibly TRBD2 (5 bases). Germline lookup yields CDR1 PRHDT and CDR2 FYEKMQ (reference sequence). This CDR3 contains 12 residues. Trimming took 3 bases from V and 10 from J, leaving 10 bases between them. The CDR3 sequence: CASSFGEWEQFF. Written as DNA, the CDR3 is TGTGCCAGCAGCTTTGGGGAGTGGGAGCAGTTCTTC. Full variable domain (missing parts from reference TRBV13 and TRBJ2-1): AAGVIQSPRHLIKEKRETATLKCYPIPRHDTVYWYQQGPGQDPQFLISFYEKMQSDKGSIPDRFSAQQFSDYHSELNMSSLELGDSALYFCASSFGEWEQFFGPGTRLTVL.

This chain connects TRBV14 to TRBJ2-7, with D perhaps TRBD2 (6 bases). Germline V gene sequence: CDR1 SGHDN, CDR2 FVKESK. The CDR3 is made up of 13 amino acids. The V and J ends lost 0 bases and 11 bases respectively, with 14 bases between them. The CDR3 DNA sequence: TGTGCCAGCAGCCAAGATCCCGCTAGCGCTAAGTACTTC. Amino acid sequence: CASSQDPASAKYF.

The chain recombines TRBV9 with TRBJ2-2, with 7 bases lining up with TRBD2. This CDR3 is 16 amino acids long. V was pared by 6 bases and J by 5 bases, with 13 bases of the junction left unmatched. Per the germline V gene, CDR1 is SGDLS and CDR2 is YYNGEE. The CDR3 is CASNRWPGGSTGELFF. The CDR3 region has the DNA TGTGCCAGCAACCGGTGGCCGGGGGGATCAACCGGGGAGCTGTTTTTT. The variable domain in full, with the rest retrieved from reference TRBV9 and TRBJ2-2, is DSGVTQTPKHLITATGQRVTLRCSPRSGDLSVYWYQQSLDQGLQFLIQYYNGEERAKGNILERFSAQQFPDLHSELNLSSLELGDSALYFCASNRWPGGSTGELFFGEGSRLTVL.

The chain combines TRBV6-1 with TRBJ1-1; D is unclear. The V and J ends lost 2 bases and 1 base respectively, with 14 bases between them. The CDR3 totals 16 residues. The germline gives CDR1 MNHNS, CDR2 SASEGT. The CDR3 DNA follows: TGTGCCAGCAGTGAAAGAACCGGGTTCCCGAACACTGAAGCTTTCTTT. It codes for CASSERTGFPNTEAFF.

The chain is built from TRBV18 and TRBJ2-5; TRBD2 agrees at 7 bases. V lost 4 bases and J lost 1; bases outside the gene matches: 6. Germline CDR1 is KGHSH and CDR2 is LQKENI. CDR3 length: 15 residues. The CDR3 is CASSRSGDLQETQYF. The CDR3, as DNA: TGTGCCAGCTCACGGAGCGGGGACCTCCAAGAGACCCAGTACTTC.

This clone was seen once. The V and J genes are TRBV7-9 and TRBJ2-5, with TRBD1 as a possible D gene (5 bases). Trimming cost V 5 bases and J 0 bases, with 7 bases left between them. The CDR3 spans 13 residues. Germline V gene lookup returns CDR1 SEHNR and CDR2 FQNEAQ (reference sequence). The DNA for the CDR3 is TGTGCCAGCAGCGCGACAGACCAAGAGACCCAGTACTTC. It encodes CASSATDQETQYF.

This clone was seen a few times. The CDR3 DNA is TGTGCCAGCAGCTTAGGGGATAGCGGGGACGGATATGGGCAGTTCTTC. This translates into CASSLGDSGDGYGQFF. The V call is TRBV7-6, the J call TRBJ2-1, with 8 bases lining up with TRBD2. CDR3 size: 16 residues. With 1 base clipped from V and 12 bases from J, the junction kept 14 bases outside the gene matches. Germline V lookup: CDR1 SGHVS, CDR2 FNYEAQ. The full variable domain, completed using reference TRBV7-6 and TRBJ2-1, is GAGVSQSPRYKVTKRGQDVALRCDPISGHVSLYWYRQALGQGPEFLTYFNYEAQQDKSGLPNDRFSAERPEGSISTLTIQRTEQRDSAMYRCASSLGDSGDGYGQFFGPGTRLTVL.